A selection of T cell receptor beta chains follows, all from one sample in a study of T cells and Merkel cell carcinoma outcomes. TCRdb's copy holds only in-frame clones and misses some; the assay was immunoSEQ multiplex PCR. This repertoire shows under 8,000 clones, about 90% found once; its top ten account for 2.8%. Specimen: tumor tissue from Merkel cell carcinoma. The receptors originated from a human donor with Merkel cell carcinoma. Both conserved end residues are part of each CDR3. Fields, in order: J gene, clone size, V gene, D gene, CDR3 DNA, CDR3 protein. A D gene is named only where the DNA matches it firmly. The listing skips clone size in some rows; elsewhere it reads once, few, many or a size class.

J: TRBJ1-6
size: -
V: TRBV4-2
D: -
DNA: TGTGCCAGCAGCCAAGATATAGGGTCTAATTCACCCCTCCACTTT
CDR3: CASSQDIGSNSPLHF

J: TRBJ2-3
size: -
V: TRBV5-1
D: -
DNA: TGCGCCAGCAGCTTGGGGGCTGGGTTTAGGAGCAGGGATACGCAGTATTTT
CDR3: CASSLGAGFRSRDTQYF

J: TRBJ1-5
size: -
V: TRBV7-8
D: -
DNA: TGTGCCAGCAGATCCGACGGTGGGTTAGTACATCAGCCCCAGCATTTT
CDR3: CASRSDGGLVHQPQHF

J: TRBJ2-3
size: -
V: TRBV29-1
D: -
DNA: TGCAGCGTCGAGCTTCGCACAGATACGCAGTATTTT
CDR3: CSVELRTDTQYF

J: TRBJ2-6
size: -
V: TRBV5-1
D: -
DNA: TGCGCCAGCAGCTTGGAAGGGGTCTCTGGGGCCAACGTCCTGACTTTC
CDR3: CASSLEGVSGANVLTF

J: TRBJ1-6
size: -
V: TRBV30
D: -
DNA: TGTGCCTGGAGGACGGCAGGGAATTCACCCCTCCACTTT
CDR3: CAWRTAGNSPLHF

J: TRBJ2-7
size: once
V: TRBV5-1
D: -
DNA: TGCGCCAGCAGCTTGGCCGTATCAGGGTACGAGCAGTACTTC
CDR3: CASSLAVSGYEQYF

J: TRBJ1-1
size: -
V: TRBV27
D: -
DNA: TGTGCCAGCAGTTTCGCAGGGAACACTGAAGCTTTCTTT
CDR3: CASSFAGNTEAFF

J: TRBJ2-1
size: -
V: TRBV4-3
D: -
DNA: TGCGCCAGCGGAGGGCTAGCGAACAATGAGCAGTTCTTC
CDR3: CASGGLANNEQFF

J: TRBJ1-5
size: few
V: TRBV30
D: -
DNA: TGTGCCTGGAGTGACAATCGGAGCCTCAATCAGCCCCAGCATTTT
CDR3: CAWSDNRSLNQPQHF

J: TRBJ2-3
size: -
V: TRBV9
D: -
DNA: TGTGCCAGCAGCGTCAGGGACGAGGATACGCAGTATTTT
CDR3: CASSVRDEDTQYF

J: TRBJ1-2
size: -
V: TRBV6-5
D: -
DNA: TGTGCCAGCAGTCCGGGGGCGGACTATGGCTACACCTTC
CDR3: CASSPGADYGYTF

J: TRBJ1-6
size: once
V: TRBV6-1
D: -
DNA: TGTGCCTCACGGGTTGGCGGGACCCATAATTCACCCCTCCACTTT
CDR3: CASRVGGTHNSPLHF

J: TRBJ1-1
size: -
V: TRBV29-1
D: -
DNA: TGCAGCGTTGAAGATAGAGGGACTGAAGCTTTCTTT
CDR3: CSVEDRGTEAFF

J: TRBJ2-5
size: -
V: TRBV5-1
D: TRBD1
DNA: TGCGCCAGCAGCTTGGCAGGGACAGGAGCGCAAGAGACCCAGTACTTC
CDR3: CASSLAGTGAQETQYF

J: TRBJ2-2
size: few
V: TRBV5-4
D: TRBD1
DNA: TGTGCCAGCAGCCCCGGGACAGGGGCAATTGACACCGGGGAGCTGTTTTTT
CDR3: CASSPGTGAIDTGELFF

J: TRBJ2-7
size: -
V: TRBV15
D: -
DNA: TGTGCCACCAGCAGAGGCCCCCCGGACGAGCAGTACTTC
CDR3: CATSRGPPDEQYF

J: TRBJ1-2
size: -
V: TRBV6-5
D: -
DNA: TGTGCCAGCAGGCGCCGGGACGTTACTAACTATGGCTACACCTTC
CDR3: CASRRRDVTNYGYTF

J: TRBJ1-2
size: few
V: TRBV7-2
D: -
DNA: TGTGCCAGCAGCTCCACAACCGGTGTTACTAACTATGGCTACACCTTC
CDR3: CASSSTTGVTNYGYTF

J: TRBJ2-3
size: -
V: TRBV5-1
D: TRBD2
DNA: TGCGCCAGCAAGCTAGCGGGGACAGATACGCAGTATTTT
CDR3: CASKLAGTDTQYF

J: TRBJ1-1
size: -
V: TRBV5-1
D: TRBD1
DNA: TGCGCCAGCAGCTCCCTACAGGGGGCCCTAATGAACACTGAAGCTTTCTTT
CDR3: CASSSLQGALMNTEAFF

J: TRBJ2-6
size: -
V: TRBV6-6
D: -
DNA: TGTGCCAGCAGTTACAGCCAGACTGGGGCCAACGTCCTGACTTTC
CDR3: CASSYSQTGANVLTF

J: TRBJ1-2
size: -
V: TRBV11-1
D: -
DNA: TGTGCCAGCAGCTCCAGGACGGAGAACTATGGCTACACCTTC
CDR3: CASSSRTENYGYTF

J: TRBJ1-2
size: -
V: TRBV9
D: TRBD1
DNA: TGTGCCAGCAGCGTAGGTCAGGGGGCAAACTATGGCTACACCTTC
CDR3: CASSVGQGANYGYTF

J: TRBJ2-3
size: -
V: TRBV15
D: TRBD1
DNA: TGTGCCACCAACACGGACAGGGGAGGGGATACGCAGTATTTT
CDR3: CATNTDRGGDTQYF

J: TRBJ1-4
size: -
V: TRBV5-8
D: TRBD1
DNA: TGTGCCAGCAGCTTTTCAGGGGGCGCGGAAGAAAAACTGTTTTTT
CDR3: CASSFSGGAEEKLFF

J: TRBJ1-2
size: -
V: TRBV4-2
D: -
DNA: TGTGCCAGCAGCCAAGACGGCGGCTACACCTTC
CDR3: CASSQDGGYTF

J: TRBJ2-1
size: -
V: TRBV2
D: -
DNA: TGTGCCAGCAGTGAAAGGCGGAGCTCCTACAATGAGCAGTTCTTC
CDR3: CASSERRSSYNEQFF

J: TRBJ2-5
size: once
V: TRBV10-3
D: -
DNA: TGTGCCATTGCCTTTATCTTGGGGGAGACCCAGTACTTC
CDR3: CAIAFILGETQYF

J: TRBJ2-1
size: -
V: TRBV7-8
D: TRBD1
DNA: TGTGCCAGCAGCCCGGGACAGCTGATTTACAATGAGCAGTTCTTC
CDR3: CASSPGQLIYNEQFF

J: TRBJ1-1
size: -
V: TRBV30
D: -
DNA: TGTGCCTGGAGTCCCGGAACTTGGCGAACTGAAGCTTTCTTT
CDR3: CAWSPGTWRTEAFF

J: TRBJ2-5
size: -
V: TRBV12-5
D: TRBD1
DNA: TGTGCTAGTGGTTCCGCAACAGGGGTAAGGGAGACCCAGTACTTC
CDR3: CASGSATGVRETQYF

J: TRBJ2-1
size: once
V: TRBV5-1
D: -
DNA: TGCGCCAGCAGCTTTGGAAGTGAAAGGCAGGAGCAGTTCTTC
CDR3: CASSFGSERQEQFF

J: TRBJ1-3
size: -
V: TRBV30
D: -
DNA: TGTGCCTGGAGTCAGGGCTACACCGGAAACACCATATATTTT
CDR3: CAWSQGYTGNTIYF

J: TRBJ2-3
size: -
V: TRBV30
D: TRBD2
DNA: TGTGCCGGTTTACTAGCGGGGGGCACAGATACGCAGTATTTT
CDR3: CAGLLAGGTDTQYF

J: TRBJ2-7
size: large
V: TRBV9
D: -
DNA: TGTGCCAGCAGCGTAGCGATAGGCTCCAACGAGCAGTACTTC
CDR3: CASSVAIGSNEQYF

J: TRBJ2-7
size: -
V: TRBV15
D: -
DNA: TGTGCCACCAGCAGAGATCAGAGGGACGAGCAGTACTTC
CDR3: CATSRDQRDEQYF

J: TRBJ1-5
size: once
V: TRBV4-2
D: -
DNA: TGTGCCAGCAGCCAAGATAGAGGAACGAGTCAGCCCCAGCATTTT
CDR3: CASSQDRGTSQPQHF

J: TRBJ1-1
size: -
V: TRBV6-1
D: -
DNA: TGTGCCAGCAGTGAATACCCTCGGGGGGGGGCTTTCTTT
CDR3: CASSEYPRGGAFF

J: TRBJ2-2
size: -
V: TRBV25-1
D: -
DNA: TGTGCCAGCAGTTTCGGGGGGCCGAGTGGCGGGGAGCTGTTTTTT
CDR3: CASSFGGPSGGELFF

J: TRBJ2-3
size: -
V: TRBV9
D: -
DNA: TGTGCCAGCAGCGTAGGAGGCGGGCCCTCGGATACGCAGTATTTT
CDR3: CASSVGGGPSDTQYF

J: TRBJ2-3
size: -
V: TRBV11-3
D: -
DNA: TGTGCCAGCAGGGGGGACACAGATACGCAGTATTTT
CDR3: CASRGDTDTQYF

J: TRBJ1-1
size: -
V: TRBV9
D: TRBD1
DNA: TGTGCCAGCAGCGTAGAAGGAAGGACAGGGGGCGAAGCTTTCTTT
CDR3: CASSVEGRTGGEAFF